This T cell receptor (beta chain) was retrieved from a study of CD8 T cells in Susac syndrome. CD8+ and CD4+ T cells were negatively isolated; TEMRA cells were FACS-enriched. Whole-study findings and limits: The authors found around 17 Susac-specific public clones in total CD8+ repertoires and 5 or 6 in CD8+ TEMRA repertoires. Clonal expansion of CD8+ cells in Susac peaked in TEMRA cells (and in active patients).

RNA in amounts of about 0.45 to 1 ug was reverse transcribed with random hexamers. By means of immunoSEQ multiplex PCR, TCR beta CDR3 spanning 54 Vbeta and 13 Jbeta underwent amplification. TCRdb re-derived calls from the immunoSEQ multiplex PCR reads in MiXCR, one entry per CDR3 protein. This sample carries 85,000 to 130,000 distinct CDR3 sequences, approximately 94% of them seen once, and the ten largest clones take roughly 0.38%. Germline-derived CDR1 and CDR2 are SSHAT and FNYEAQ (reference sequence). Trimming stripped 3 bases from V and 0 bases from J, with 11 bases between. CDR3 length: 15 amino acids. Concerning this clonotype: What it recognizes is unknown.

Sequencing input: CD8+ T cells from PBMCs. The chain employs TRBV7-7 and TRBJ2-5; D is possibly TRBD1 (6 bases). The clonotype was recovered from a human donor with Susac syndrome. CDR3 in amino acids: CASSFEYRDQETQYF. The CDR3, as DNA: TGTGCCAGCAGCTTTGAGTACAGGGACCAAGAGACCCAGTACTTC.